This paragraph covers one TCR beta chain sequence. What it recognizes is unknown. Reverse transcription of extracted RNA yielded cDNA, which provided the sequencing template. Profiled with immunoSEQ multiplex PCR; TCRdb holds only in-frame clones, not every one. The data show 150,000 to 200,000 clones, approximately 59% seen once. The investigators collected lesional scalp punch biopsies and peripheral blood from alopecia areata patients. PBMC-derived CD4+ and CD8+ T cells were sorted. This specimen belongs to a study of CD8+ T cells in alopecia areata. Study-wide context: It was oral tofacitinib, at 5 to 10 mg twice daily, that treated patients received.

CDR1 and CDR2 (germline): SGHRS, YFSETQ. Trimming cost V 0 bases and J 2 bases, with 14 bases left between them. This CDR3 region has 16 residues. Study-level findings and limits: Normal scalp showed lower clonality than lesional scalp, especially alopecia totalis/universalis.

The chain recombines TRBV5-1 with TRBJ1-1; D uncertain. This specimen was CD4+ T cells sorted from blood, taken at week 0. This TCR came from a human donor with alopecia areata. The chain's CDR3 is CASSLAVGPLNTEAFF. CDR3 nucleotides: TGCGCCAGCAGCTTGGCGGTCGGGCCGTTAAACACTGAAGCTTTCTTT.